These T cell receptor beta chains were read from a single sample in a study of identical twins. MiXCR, applied by TCRdb to the 5' RACE reads, yields one record per CDR3 protein. The sample records roughly 700,000 distinct CDR3 sequences, 8% to 9% being singletons. These sequences were also reported in another study, on yellow fever vaccine responses in identical twins.

Sequences were obtained from PBMCs. These receptors were obtained from a woman aged 18 to 35 in good health. Each CDR3 is given with its conserved first and last residue. Fields, in order: clone size, D gene, J gene, V gene, CDR3 DNA, CDR3 protein. The D gene is left open where the match is weak. The size of a clone is reported for some rows only, either as once, few or many, or as a class for expanded clones.

many	TRBD2	TRBJ2-3	TRBV29-1	TGCAGCGTTGTGATTGGGACTAGCTCAGATACGCAGTATTTT	CSVVIGTSSDTQYF
-	-	TRBJ2-1	TRBV29-1	TGCAGCGTCGCGGGGGCCGGGGGCCTCTCCTACAATGAGCAGTTCTTC	CSVAGAGGLSYNEQFF
-	TRBD2	TRBJ2-7	TRBV7-8	TGTGCCAGCAGCCTCCTGGTCGGCCTAGCGGGAGCCTACGAGCAGTACTTC	CASSLLVGLAGAYEQYF
many	TRBD2	TRBJ2-3	TRBV5-4	TGTGCCAGCAGCGCAGGGACTAGCGGAGGCACAGATACGCAGTATTTT	CASSAGTSGGTDTQYF
few	-	TRBJ2-7	TRBV29-1	TGCAGCGTTGAAGTATCAGGGCCCTCCTACGAGCAGTACTTC	CSVEVSGPSYEQYF
many	TRBD1	TRBJ2-5	TRBV6-1	TGTGCCAGCAGCCCCCTCCCCGGGACAGGAGAGACCCAGTACTTC	CASSPLPGTGETQYF
few	-	TRBJ2-5	TRBV19	TGTGCCAGTAGGGATCAGGGGTCTAAGGAGACCCAGTACTTC	CASRDQGSKETQYF
many	TRBD2	TRBJ2-1	TRBV5-1	TGCGCCAGCAGCTGGCTAGCGGGAGGGGGTGAGCAGTTCTTC	CASSWLAGGGEQFF
-	-	TRBJ2-7	TRBV3-1	TGTGCCAGCAGCCCCGTGGACTCCTACGAGCAGTACTTC	CASSPVDSYEQYF
few	-	TRBJ2-1	TRBV18	TGTGCCAGCTCACCACGGCAGGCGGGCAATGAGCAGTTCTTC	CASSPRQAGNEQFF
many	-	TRBJ1-2	TRBV12-3/TRBV12-4	TGTGCCAGCAGTGGAGACAGGCCCTTTAACTATGGCTACACCTTC	CASSGDRPFNYGYTF
-	TRBD1	TRBJ2-3	TRBV28	TGTGCCAGCAGCTCCGGCGGGACAGGGGTTTCAGATACGCAGTATTTT	CASSSGGTGVSDTQYF
few	TRBD2	TRBJ2-7	TRBV5-1	TGCGCCAGCAGCTTGACTAGCGGTTCAACCTACGAGCAGTACTTC	CASSLTSGSTYEQYF
few	-	TRBJ2-7	TRBV28	TGTGCCAGCAGTTTCAGCGGAACTAGTTACCGGTACTTC	CASSFSGTSYRYF
many	-	TRBJ2-7	TRBV12-3/TRBV12-4	TGTGCCAGCAGTTTATCGGATAGCTCCTACGAGCAGTACTTC	CASSLSDSSYEQYF
many	-	TRBJ1-3	TRBV4-3	TGCGCCAGCAGCCAAGTGGCCGGGCAAATCTCTGGAAACACCATATATTTT	CASSQVAGQISGNTIYF
-	-	TRBJ2-7	TRBV18	TGTGCCAGCTCACTACATGGACAGTCTTTAACCTACGAGCAGTACTTC	CASSLHGQSLTYEQYF
few	-	TRBJ2-2	TRBV15	TGTGCCACCAGCAGTAGCAGGGTATACGGGGAGCTGTTTTTT	CATSSSRVYGELFF
few	TRBD1	TRBJ2-7	TRBV29-1	TGCAGCGTTTCCGGACAGGGTAACGAGCAGTACTTC	CSVSGQGNEQYF
many	TRBD2	TRBJ2-3	TRBV10-3	TGTGCCACGAAAATTGACCGGACTAGCGGGGGGATCACGGATACGCAGTATTTT	CATKIDRTSGGITDTQYF
-	TRBD2	TRBJ2-2	TRBV25-1	TGTGCCAGCAGTGAATGGGGGCCCGGACTAGCGACGAACACCGGGGAGCTGTTTTTT	CASSEWGPGLATNTGELFF
many	TRBD1	TRBJ1-3	TRBV28	TGTGCCAGCAGTTTATATCGGACAGGCGGCTCTGGAAACACCATATATTTT	CASSLYRTGGSGNTIYF
-	-	TRBJ2-3	TRBV12-3/TRBV12-4	TGTGCCAGCCAGACGGGAAGCACAGATACGCAGTATTTT	CASQTGSTDTQYF
-	-	TRBJ1-2	TRBV6-6	TGTGCCAGCAGTACAATTCAGGGAGGAGGCTACACCTTC	CASSTIQGGGYTF
-	TRBD1	TRBJ2-5	TRBV19	TGTGCCAGCAAAAAACGGGACAGCCAGCAAGAGACCCAGTACTTC	CASKKRDSQQETQYF
-	TRBD1	TRBJ2-7	TRBV20-1	TGCAGTGCTAGATTGGGTACAGGGGGGATATCGTACGAGCAGTACTTC	CSARLGTGGISYEQYF
-	-	TRBJ2-2	TRBV19	TGTGCCAGTAAGGTCGGGAGCCCCGGGGAGCTGTTTTTT	CASKVGSPGELFF
many	-	TRBJ2-1	TRBV5-1	TGCGCCAGCAGCTTCGTAAGCAATGCAAATGAGCAGTTCTTC	CASSFVSNANEQFF
few	-	TRBJ1-6	TRBV7-2	TGTGCCAGCAGCGGGGGGCCGGACGATTCACCCCTCCACTTT	CASSGGPDDSPLHF
many	TRBD2	TRBJ2-3	TRBV6-5	TGTGCCAGCAGTTACATAGGACTAGCGGGAGCAGATACGCAGTATTTT	CASSYIGLAGADTQYF
many	-	TRBJ2-1	TRBV29-1	TGCAGCGTTCGCGGCGCTCCCTACAATGAGCAGTTCTTC	CSVRGAPYNEQFF
many	-	TRBJ2-1	TRBV29-1	TGCAGCGCTCTCGGACTCCCCAATGAGCAGTTCTTC	CSALGLPNEQFF
many	-	TRBJ2-1	TRBV7-9	TGTGCCAGCAGCCCCCCTCGAGGACGGAAGCAAAACAATGAGCAGTTCTTC	CASSPPRGRKQNNEQFF
few	TRBD2	TRBJ2-3	TRBV18	TGTGCCAGCTCACCAGTGGCTAGCGGATTCACAGATACGCAGTATTTT	CASSPVASGFTDTQYF
few	-	TRBJ2-5	TRBV12-3/TRBV12-4	TGTGCCAGCAGTTTAAGTCTGACGGGGGTGGTGGAGACCCAGTACTTC	CASSLSLTGVVETQYF
many	TRBD1	TRBJ2-5	TRBV7-9	TGTGCCAGCAGCTTCCGACAGGGTGGGGGAGAGACCCAGTACTTC	CASSFRQGGGETQYF
-	TRBD2	TRBJ2-1	TRBV6-2/TRBV6-3	TGTGCTAGCAGTTACGGGACTAGCGGGGGGGCGTGGAATGAGCAGTTCTTC	CASSYGTSGGAWNEQFF
many	-	TRBJ2-5	TRBV12-3/TRBV12-4	TGTGCCAGCAGTTTTAGAGGGAGTGGGGAGACCCAGTACTTC	CASSFRGSGETQYF
few	TRBD1	TRBJ2-3	TRBV5-1	TGCGCCAGCAGCTCGACAGGGGCGAGCACAGATACGCAGTATTTT	CASSSTGASTDTQYF
few	TRBD2	TRBJ2-7	TRBV30	TGTGCCTGGACTTCGGGAGGTTACGAGCAGTACTTC	CAWTSGGYEQYF
many	-	TRBJ1-1	TRBV5-5	TGTGCCAGCAGCCCCTATTCGGGGACCGGCACTGAAGCTTTCTTT	CASSPYSGTGTEAFF
few	TRBD1	TRBJ2-1	TRBV24-1	TGTGCCACTAATTCCGGGACAGTGAACAATGAGCAGTTCTTC	CATNSGTVNNEQFF
many	-	TRBJ2-2	TRBV24-1	TGTGCCTCCGGGGGGCGTAACACCGGGGAGCTGTTTTTT	CASGGRNTGELFF
many	-	TRBJ2-1	TRBV20-1	TGCAGTGCCGCTACAGGCGCCGTTTACAATGAGCAGTTCTTC	CSAATGAVYNEQFF
few	TRBD2	TRBJ2-1	TRBV5-1	TGCGCCAGCAGCTTGGCCTGGAGACTAGCGACGGATGAGCAGTTCTTC	CASSLAWRLATDEQFF
-	-	TRBJ2-2	TRBV7-9	TGTGCCAGCAGCCACGGGGGCGGGGAGCTGTTTTTT	CASSHGGGELFF
many	-	TRBJ2-1	TRBV4-3	TGCGCCAGCAGCCAAGATAGGGCGGGATGGGGTAATGAGCAGTTCTTC	CASSQDRAGWGNEQFF
few	-	TRBJ1-4	TRBV29-1	TGCAGCGTTGCCGACAGTTCAAGGGCGACTAATGAAAAACTGTTTTTT	CSVADSSRATNEKLFF
few	-	TRBJ1-2	TRBV7-6	TGTGCCAGCAGCTTGACGGGACACAGACCCGATGGCTACACCTTC	CASSLTGHRPDGYTF
few	TRBD1	TRBJ1-5	TRBV6-7	TGTGCCAGCAGCGGAGGGACAGAAAATTATAGCAATCAGCCCCAGCATTTT	CASSGGTENYSNQPQHF
many	-	TRBJ1-3	TRBV3-1	TGTGCCAGCAGCCAATTGTCGCGGGGGCACGCGCCCACTCACTCTGGAAACACCATATATTTT	CASSQLSRGHAPTHSGNTIYF
many	TRBD1	TRBJ2-1	TRBV11-1	TGTGCCAGCAGCTTTACGCCCAGGGGGCGTAGTTCCTACAATGAGCAGTTCTTC	CASSFTPRGRSSYNEQFF